These 8 T cell receptor beta chains came from one sample sequenced in a study of T cells after yellow fever vaccination. MiXCR was run by TCRdb on the 5' RACE reads, yielding one entry per CDR3 protein. The repertoire includes 250,000 to 300,000 distinct CDR3 sequences, around 10% of them detected once, and about 3% sits in the top ten. The sample was CD4+ T cells sorted from PBMCs, taken 5 days after the yellow fever booster vaccination. These receptors all stem from a man between 18 and 29 years old who received the YFV17D yellow fever vaccine.

For this clonotype: This may arise from a read error, as a much more abundant clone is one base away. V and J are TRBV7-3 and TRBJ2-2; D might be TRBD1 (6 bases). CDR1 SGHTA and CDR2 FQGTGA come from the germline V gene. The CDR3 runs to 12 residues. The DNA of the CDR3 is TGTGCCAGCAGCTTAACGGCAGGGGAGCCGTTTTTT. Encoded protein: CASSLTAGEPFF.

This clonotype was seen a handful of times. The chain combines TRBV5-1 with TRBJ1-6; 7 bases map to TRBD1. The V segment lost 2 bases and the J segment 9 bases; nucleotides outside the gene matches: 5. Germline V gene sequence: CDR1 SGHRS, CDR2 YFSETQ. The CDR3 runs 14 residues. CDR3 in DNA: TGCGCCAGCAGCTTACCAGGGGGTAGTTCACCCCTCCACTTT. This sequence encodes CASSLPGGSSPLHF.

The chain carries TRBV7-9 and TRBJ1-1; TRBD1 matches 8 bases. Germline CDR1 and CDR2: SEHNR and FQNEAQ (reference sequence). V lost 5 bases to trimming and J lost 11 bases; unmatched junction nucleotides: 10. The CDR3 consists of 13 residues. The CDR3 bases are TGTGCCAGCAGCCCCACAGGGGGGAGACAGGCTTTCTTT. Translation gives CASSPTGGRQAFF. Full variable domain (remainder filled in from reference TRBV7-9 and TRBJ1-1): DTGVSQNPRHKITKRGQNVTFRCDPISEHNRLYWYRQTLGQGPEFLTYFQNEAQLEKSRLLSDRFSAERPKGSFSTLEIQRTEQGDSAMYLCASSPTGGRQAFFGQGTRLTVV.

This clonotype has just a few counts. V is TRBV29-1 and J is TRBJ1-2; TRBD1 agrees at 8 bases. With V trimmed by 7 bases and J by 4 bases, 14 bases remained unmatched. The germline V gene has CDR1 SQVTM and CDR2 ANQGSEA. The CDR3 covers 15 residues. In DNA, the CDR3 is TGCAGCGCCCTCCTGACAGGGGCGGGGGGCTATGGCTACACCTTC. Translation: CSALLTGAGGYGYTF.

The rearrangement joins TRBV3-1 to TRBJ1-1; no definite D call. V was pared by 4 bases and J by 8 bases, with 17 bases between. Germline V gene data show CDR1 as LGHDT and CDR2 as YNNKEL (reference sequence). This CDR3 has 14 amino acids. CDR3 coding DNA: TGTGCCAGCAGCCCCCCTTTGCGGCCCCCCGAAGCTTTCTTT. It specifies CASSPPLRPPEAFF.

The chain uses TRBV4-1 and TRBJ1-4; 9 nucleotides agree with TRBD1. The V gene's germline CDR1 is MGHRA and CDR2 YSYEKL. V gave up 4 bases and J gave up 2 bases; unmatched junction bases: 5. The CDR3 totals 16 residues. The CDR3 DNA is TGCGCCAGCAGCCGCGGACAGGGGCCCACTAATGAAAAACTGTTTTTT. Its translation: CASSRGQGPTNEKLFF.

This clonotype appeared a few times. The chain has TRBV7-2 and TRBJ1-2; maybe TRBD1 (6 bases). This CDR3 region has 15 residues. V shed 2 bases and J shed 8 bases, with 18 bases lying between them. Germline CDR1 is SGHTA and CDR2 is FQGNSA. The CDR3 here is CASSLTTSGGQGYTF. CDR3 DNA: TGTGCCAGCAGCTTAACGACTTCGGGGGGGCAAGGCTACACCTTC.

This clonotype was counted only a few times. The rearrangement uses TRBV4-1 and TRBJ2-7; no clear D gene. The V end was cut by 1 base, the J end by 6 bases, with 13 bases between. Looked up from germline, CDR1 is MGHRA and CDR2 is YSYEKL. This CDR3 spans 14 amino acids. The DNA of the CDR3 is TGCGCCAGCAGCCAAGGGTTGTTCGGGCCCGAGCAGTACTTC. This codes for CASSQGLFGPEQYF.